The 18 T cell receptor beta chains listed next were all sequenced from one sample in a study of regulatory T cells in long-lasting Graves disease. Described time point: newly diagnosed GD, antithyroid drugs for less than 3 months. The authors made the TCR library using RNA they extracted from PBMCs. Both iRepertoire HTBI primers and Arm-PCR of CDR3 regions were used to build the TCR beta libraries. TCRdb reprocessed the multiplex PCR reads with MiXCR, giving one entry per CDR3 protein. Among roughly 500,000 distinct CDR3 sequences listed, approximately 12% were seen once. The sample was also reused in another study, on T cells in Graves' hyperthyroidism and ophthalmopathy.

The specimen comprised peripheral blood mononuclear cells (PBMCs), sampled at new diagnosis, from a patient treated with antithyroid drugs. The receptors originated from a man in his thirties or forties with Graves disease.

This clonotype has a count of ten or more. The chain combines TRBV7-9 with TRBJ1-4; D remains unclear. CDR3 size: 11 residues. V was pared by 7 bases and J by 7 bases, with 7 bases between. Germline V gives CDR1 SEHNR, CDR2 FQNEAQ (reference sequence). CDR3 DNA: TGTGCCAGCACCATGGGTGAAAAACTGTTTTTT. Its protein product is CASTMGEKLFF.

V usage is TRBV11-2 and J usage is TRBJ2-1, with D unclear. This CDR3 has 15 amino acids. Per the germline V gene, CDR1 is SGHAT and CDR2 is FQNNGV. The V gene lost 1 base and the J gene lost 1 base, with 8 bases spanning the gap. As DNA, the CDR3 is TGTGCCAGCAGCTTAGTAGCTAGGTCCTACAATGAGCAGTTCTTC. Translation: CASSLVARSYNEQFF.

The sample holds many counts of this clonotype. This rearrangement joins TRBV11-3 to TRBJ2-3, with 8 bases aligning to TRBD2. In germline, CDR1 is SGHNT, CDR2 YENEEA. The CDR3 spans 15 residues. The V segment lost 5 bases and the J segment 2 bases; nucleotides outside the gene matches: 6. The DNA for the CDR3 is TGTGCCAGCAGCCTGACTAGCGCTTCCACAGATACGCAGTATTTT. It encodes CASSLTSASTDTQYF.

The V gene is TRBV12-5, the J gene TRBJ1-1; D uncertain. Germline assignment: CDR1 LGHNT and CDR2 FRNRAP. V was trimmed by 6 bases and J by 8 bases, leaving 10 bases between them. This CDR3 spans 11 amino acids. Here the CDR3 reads CASGTRREAFF. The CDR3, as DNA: TGTGCTAGTGGCACGCGACGAGAAGCTTTCTTT.

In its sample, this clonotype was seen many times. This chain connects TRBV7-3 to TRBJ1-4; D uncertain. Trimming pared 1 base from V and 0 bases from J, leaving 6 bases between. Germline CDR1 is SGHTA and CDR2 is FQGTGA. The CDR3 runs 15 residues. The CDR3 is CASSLIPATNEKLFF. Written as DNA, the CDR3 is TGTGCCAGCAGCTTAATCCCAGCAACTAATGAAAAACTGTTTTTT.

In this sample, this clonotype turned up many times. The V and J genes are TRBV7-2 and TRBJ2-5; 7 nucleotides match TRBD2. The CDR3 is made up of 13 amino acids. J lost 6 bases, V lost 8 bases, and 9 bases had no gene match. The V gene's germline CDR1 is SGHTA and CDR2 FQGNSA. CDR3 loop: CASSVGREKTQYF. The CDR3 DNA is TGTGCCAGCTCGGTGGGGAGGGAAAAGACCCAGTACTTC.

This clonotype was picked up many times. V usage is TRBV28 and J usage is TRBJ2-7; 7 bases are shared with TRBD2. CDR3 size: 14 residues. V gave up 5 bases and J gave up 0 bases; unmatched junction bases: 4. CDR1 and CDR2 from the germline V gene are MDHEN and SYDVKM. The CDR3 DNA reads TGTGCCAGCAGTCCCTGGGACTACTCCTACGAGCAGTACTTC. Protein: CASSPWDYSYEQYF.

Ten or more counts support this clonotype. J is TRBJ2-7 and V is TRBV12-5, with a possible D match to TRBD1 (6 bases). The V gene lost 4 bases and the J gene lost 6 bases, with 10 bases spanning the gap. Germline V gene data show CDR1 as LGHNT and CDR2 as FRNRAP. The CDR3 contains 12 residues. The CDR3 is CASGWTATEQYF. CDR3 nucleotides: TGTGCTAGTGGTTGGACAGCCACCGAGCAGTACTTC.

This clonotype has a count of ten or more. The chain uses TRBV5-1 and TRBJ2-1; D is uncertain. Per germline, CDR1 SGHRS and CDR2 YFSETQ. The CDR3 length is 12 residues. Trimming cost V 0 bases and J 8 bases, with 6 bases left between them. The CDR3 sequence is CASSLAFDEQFF. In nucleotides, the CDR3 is TGCGCCAGCAGCTTGGCCTTCGATGAGCAGTTCTTC. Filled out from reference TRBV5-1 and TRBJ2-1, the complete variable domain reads KAGVTQTPRYLIKTRGQQVTLSCSPISGHRSVSWYQQTPGQGLQFLFEYFSETQRNKGNFPGRFSGRQFSNSRSEMNVSTLELGDSALYLCASSLAFDEQFFGPGTRLTVL.

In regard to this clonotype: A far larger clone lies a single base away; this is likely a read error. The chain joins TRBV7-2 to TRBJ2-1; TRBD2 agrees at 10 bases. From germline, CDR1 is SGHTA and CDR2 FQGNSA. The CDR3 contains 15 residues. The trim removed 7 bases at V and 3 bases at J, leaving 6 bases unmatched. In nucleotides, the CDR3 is TGTGCCAGCAACAGCACTAGCGGGGACTACAATGAGCAGTTCTTC. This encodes CASNSTSGDYNEQFF.

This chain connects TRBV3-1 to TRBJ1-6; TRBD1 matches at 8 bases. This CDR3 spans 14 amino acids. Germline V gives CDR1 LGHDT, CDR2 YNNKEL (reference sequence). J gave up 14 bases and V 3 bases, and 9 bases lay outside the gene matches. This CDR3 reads CASSQASGGFTLHF. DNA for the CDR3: TGTGCCAGCAGCCAGGCCTCAGGGGGCTTCACCCTCCACTTT. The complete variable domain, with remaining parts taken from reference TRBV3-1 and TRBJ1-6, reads DTAVSQTPKYLVTQMGNDKSIKCEQNLGHDTMYWYKQDSKKFLKIMFSYNNKELIINETVPNRFSPKSPDKAHLNLHINSLELGDSAVYFCASSQASGGFTLHFGNGTRLTVT.

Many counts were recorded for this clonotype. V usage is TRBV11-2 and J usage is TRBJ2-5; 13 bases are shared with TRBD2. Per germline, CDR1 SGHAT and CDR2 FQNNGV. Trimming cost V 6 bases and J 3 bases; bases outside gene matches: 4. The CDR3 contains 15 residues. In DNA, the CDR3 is TGTGCCAGCAGACGAGGACTAGCGGGAGAAGAGACCCAGTACTTC. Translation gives CASRRGLAGEETQYF. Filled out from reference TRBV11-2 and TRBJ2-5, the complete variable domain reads EAGVAQSPRYKIIEKRQSVAFWCNPISGHATLYWYQQILGQGPKLLIQFQNNGVVDDSQLPKDRFSAERLKGVDSTLKIQPAKLEDSAVYLCASRRGLAGEETQYFGPGTRLLVL.

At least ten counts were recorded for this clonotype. CDR3 DNA sequence: TGTGCCTGGAGCCTCCAGGGGGGGGCTTTCTTT. This encodes CAWSLQGGAFF. The chain couples TRBV30 to TRBJ1-1; 7 bases are shared with TRBD1. Germline assignment: CDR1 GTSNPN and CDR2 SVGIG (reference sequence). The CDR3 loop spans 11 amino acids. V was clipped by 3 bases and J by 11 bases; unmatched bases: 6.

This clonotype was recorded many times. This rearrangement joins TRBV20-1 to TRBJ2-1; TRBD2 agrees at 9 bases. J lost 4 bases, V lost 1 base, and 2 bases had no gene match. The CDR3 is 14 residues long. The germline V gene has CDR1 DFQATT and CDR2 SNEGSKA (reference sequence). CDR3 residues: CSARGAGGYNEQFF. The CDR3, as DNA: TGCAGTGCTAGAGGAGCGGGAGGTTACAATGAGCAGTTCTTC.

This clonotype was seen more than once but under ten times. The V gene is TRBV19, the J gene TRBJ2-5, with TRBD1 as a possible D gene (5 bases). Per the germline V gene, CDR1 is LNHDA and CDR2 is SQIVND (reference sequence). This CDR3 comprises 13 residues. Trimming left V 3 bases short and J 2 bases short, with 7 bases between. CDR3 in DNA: TGTGCCAGTAGTATGGGGCAGCAAGAGACCCAGTACTTC. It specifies CASSMGQQETQYF.

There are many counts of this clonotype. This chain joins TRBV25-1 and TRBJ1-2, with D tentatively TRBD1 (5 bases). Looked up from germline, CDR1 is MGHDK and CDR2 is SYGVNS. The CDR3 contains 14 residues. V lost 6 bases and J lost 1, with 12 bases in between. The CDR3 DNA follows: TGTGCCAGCAGCGGAACAGGTCATAACTATGGCTACACCTTC. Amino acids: CASSGTGHNYGYTF.

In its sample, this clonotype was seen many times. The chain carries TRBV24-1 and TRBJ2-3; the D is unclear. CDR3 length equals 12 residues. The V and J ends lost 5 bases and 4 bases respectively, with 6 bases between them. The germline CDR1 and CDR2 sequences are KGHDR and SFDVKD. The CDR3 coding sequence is TGTGCCACCAGTGCGAGCCCAGATACGCAGTATTTT. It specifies CATSASPDTQYF.

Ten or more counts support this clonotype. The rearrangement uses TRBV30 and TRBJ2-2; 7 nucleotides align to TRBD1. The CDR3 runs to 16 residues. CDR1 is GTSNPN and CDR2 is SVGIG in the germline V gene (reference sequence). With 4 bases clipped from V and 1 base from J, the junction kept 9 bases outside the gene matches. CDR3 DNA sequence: TGTGCCTGGAATAACAGGGGAAGGAAGAACACCGGGGAGCTGTTTTTT. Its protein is CAWNNRGRKNTGELFF. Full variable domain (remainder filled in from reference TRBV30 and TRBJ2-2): SQTIHQWPATLVQPVGSPLSLECTVEGTSNPNLYWYRQAAGRGLQLLFYSVGIGQISSEVPQNLSASRPQDRQFILSSKKLLLSDSGFYLCAWNNRGRKNTGELFFGEGSRLTVL.